This TCR beta chain was identified during a study of PD-1 blockade in mismatch repair-deficient tumors. Across the study: Patients had over ten mismatch repair-deficient cancer types and were previously treated and progressing.

This CDR3 contains 15 residues. Germline V gene sequence: CDR1 SGHRS, CDR2 YFSETQ. Study-wide findings and caveats: Rapid post-treatment expansion, then contraction, generally preceding radiologic response, marked tumor-resident clones.

This clone was counted a single time. Its matching antigen is unknown. Germline and junction disagree at one end, which may indicate a read error. TCRdb keeps only in-frame clones here, not all; method: immunoSEQ multiplex PCR. The data hold tens of thousands of clones, with over 65% observed a single time. Every patient had mismatch repair deficiency by PCR or immunohistochemistry. TCR sequencing covered a few patients who responded to pembrolizumab. The rearrangement links TRBV5-1 to TRBJ2-3; weak D call: TRBD1 (5 bases). The sequence derives from an adult with mismatch repair-deficient cancer. Source: peripheral blood, taken 4 weeks after starting pembrolizumab. The CDR3 reads CVSSSWGANTDTQYF. The CDR3 bases are TGCGTCAGCAGCTCGTGGGGCGCGAACACAGATACGCAGTATTTT. The whole variable domain, remainder taken from reference TRBV5-1 and TRBJ2-3, is KAGVTQTPRYLIKTRGQQVTLSCSPISGHRSVSWYQQTPGQGLQFLFEYFSETQRNKGNFPGRFSGRQFSNSRSEMNVSTLELGDSALYLCVSSSWGANTDTQYFGPGTRLTVL.